A selection of T cell receptor beta chains follows, all from one sample in a study of T cell repertoires in cytomegalovirus infection. TCRdb reanalysed the reads using MiXCR and keeps one entry per CDR3 protein. The table shows 200,000 to 300,000 distinct CDR3 sequences, with roughly 13% occurring only once. The sample comprised PBMCs. Receptor source: a human donor in good health (CMV status not recorded). Some clones in this sample may be carry-over from other donors' samples. The CDR3 runs from the conserved cysteine through the conserved F or W. Not every row has a clone size; where given, it reads once, few, many or a size class.

cdr3_aa: CASSRGGQLRNYGYTF; j_call: TRBJ1-2; clone_size: few; v_call: TRBV2
cdr3_aa: CASSQDIHIGGGSDTQYF; j_call: TRBJ2-3; clone_size: few; v_call: TRBV14
cdr3_aa: CASSSRRRQAMSYNEQFF; j_call: TRBJ2-1; clone_size: NA; v_call: TRBV7-9
cdr3_aa: CASSPSTEDYGYTF; j_call: TRBJ1-2; clone_size: many; v_call: TRBV7-6
cdr3_aa: CASSYLGGLGYTF; j_call: TRBJ1-2; clone_size: many; v_call: TRBV28
cdr3_aa: CASSTRDKLLRPYGYTF; j_call: TRBJ1-2; clone_size: many; v_call: TRBV7-2
cdr3_aa: CASSQEGQGLRGYTF; j_call: TRBJ1-2; clone_size: many; v_call: TRBV28
cdr3_aa: CSARVPGPRGSSDTQYF; j_call: TRBJ2-3; clone_size: NA; v_call: TRBV20-1
cdr3_aa: CASSLPGQDSYNEQFF; j_call: TRBJ2-1; clone_size: NA; v_call: TRBV27
cdr3_aa: CSVQLAGFGEQYF; j_call: TRBJ2-7; clone_size: few; v_call: TRBV29-1
cdr3_aa: CASSTGVISNQPQHF; j_call: TRBJ1-5; clone_size: many; v_call: TRBV28
cdr3_aa: CASSEHGTTRNEQFF; j_call: TRBJ2-1; clone_size: NA; v_call: TRBV6-4
cdr3_aa: CASSQHYEQFF; j_call: TRBJ2-1; clone_size: many; v_call: TRBV6-2/TRBV6-3
cdr3_aa: CASRWGGVTDTQYF; j_call: TRBJ2-3; clone_size: few; v_call: TRBV6-5
cdr3_aa: CASSHGGGNQPQHF; j_call: TRBJ1-5; clone_size: many; v_call: TRBV4-3
cdr3_aa: CASSFSGGIREKLFF; j_call: TRBJ1-4; clone_size: NA; v_call: TRBV28
cdr3_aa: CASSQDPTGGTEAFF; j_call: TRBJ1-1; clone_size: few; v_call: TRBV4-3
cdr3_aa: CASSGGDRRNEKLFF; j_call: TRBJ1-4; clone_size: NA; v_call: TRBV2
cdr3_aa: CASSPGQMVREQYF; j_call: TRBJ2-7; clone_size: many; v_call: TRBV7-9
cdr3_aa: CASSYFPRGNKPQHF; j_call: TRBJ1-5; clone_size: NA; v_call: TRBV6-6
cdr3_aa: CSARDVPGQGVNEQYF; j_call: TRBJ2-7; clone_size: few; v_call: TRBV20-1
cdr3_aa: CSVAQVGGVSEAFF; j_call: TRBJ1-1; clone_size: many; v_call: TRBV29-1
cdr3_aa: CSARATSVSGELFF; j_call: TRBJ2-2; clone_size: NA; v_call: TRBV20-1
cdr3_aa: CASSRRRNTGELFF; j_call: TRBJ2-2; clone_size: few; v_call: TRBV19
cdr3_aa: CASSRLMNTEAFF; j_call: TRBJ1-1; clone_size: many; v_call: TRBV19
cdr3_aa: CASSPGWGSNQPQHF; j_call: TRBJ1-5; clone_size: NA; v_call: TRBV19
cdr3_aa: CASSEEAGSGNTIYF; j_call: TRBJ1-3; clone_size: NA; v_call: TRBV6-1
cdr3_aa: CSAQGRLAGGPNYEQYF; j_call: TRBJ2-7; clone_size: NA; v_call: TRBV20-1
cdr3_aa: CASSPSGAGNTIYF; j_call: TRBJ1-3; clone_size: NA; v_call: TRBV12-3/TRBV12-4
cdr3_aa: CSVVSREETQYF; j_call: TRBJ2-5; clone_size: NA; v_call: TRBV29-1